The 5 T cell receptor beta chains below all came from one sample that was sequenced in a study of cytomegalovirus exposure and HLA in healthy donors. The PCR employed 60 Vbeta primers together with 13 Jbeta primers. Clones were read by immunoSEQ multiplex PCR, and TCRdb kept only the in-frame ones, dropping some. The table records about 65,000 clones, approximately 82% of them present only once. What was sequenced was PBMCs. The receptors shown here come from a girl aged 10 to 17 in good health and CMV-seropositive.

The gene calls are TRBV12-5 and TRBJ2-5; maybe TRBD1 (5 bases). With 2 bases removed from V and 2 bases from J, the gap between germline ends came to 6 bases. Germline V gene lookup returns CDR1 LGHNT and CDR2 FRNRAP. This CDR3 comprises 13 residues. As DNA, the CDR3 is TGTGCTAGTGGTTTGACAGGACAAGAGACCCAGTACTTC. This encodes CASGLTGQETQYF.

The rearrangement uses TRBV29-1 and TRBJ1-2; the match to TRBD1 covers 7 bases. Germline CDR1 is SQVTM and CDR2 is ANQGSEA. The CDR3 extends over 16 amino acids. V was pared by 7 bases and J by 3 bases, with 17 bases of the junction left unmatched. The CDR3 reads CSATGAARIGDYGYTF. The CDR3 region has the DNA TGCAGCGCCACAGGGGCCGCGCGGATTGGGGACTATGGCTACACCTTC.

The chain recombines TRBV11-2 with TRBJ1-1; TRBD1 is a possible D gene (6 bases). This CDR3 comprises 14 residues. Germline assignment: CDR1 SGHAT and CDR2 FQNNGV. V was clipped by 4 bases and J by 5 bases, with 14 bases between them. The CDR3 protein is CASSWGGARTEAFF. The CDR3 DNA follows: TGTGCCAGCAGCTGGGGGGGCGCGAGAACTGAAGCTTTCTTT.

This clone was detected only once. The rearrangement joins TRBV5-1 to TRBJ2-5; 8 bases map to TRBD1. The CDR3 is 13 residues long. The germline V gene has CDR1 SGHRS and CDR2 YFSETQ. V shed 4 bases, J shed 5 bases, and the junction held 4 bases outside the gene matches. The CDR3 protein is CASSLTGEETQYF. CDR3 sequence (DNA): TGCGCCAGCAGCCTGACAGGGGAGGAGACCCAGTACTTC.

The J gene is TRBJ1-6, the V gene TRBV6-5; D is possibly TRBD1 (6 bases). V lost 0 bases to trimming and J lost 7 bases, with 13 bases between them. CDR3 length: 16 amino acids. CDR1 is MNHEY and CDR2 is SVGAGI in the germline V gene. The CDR3: CASSYSQGLGNSPLHF. The CDR3 coding sequence is TGTGCCAGCAGTTACTCTCAGGGGCTGGGGAATTCACCCCTCCACTTT.